This entry lists 28 T cell receptor beta chains sequenced from one sample in a study of blood T cell repertoires in COVID-19. Measured with immunoSEQ multiplex PCR; TCRdb has only the in-frame clones, and not every one. In the table there are 250,000 to 300,000 clones, approximately 89% of which are singletons. The sample comprised peripheral blood. The receptors here all came from a woman aged 25-40 years with COVID-19, enrolled during active disease.

The chain recombines TRBV19 with TRBJ2-2; tentative D call: TRBD2 (6 bases). Per the germline V gene, CDR1 is LNHDA and CDR2 is SQIVND (reference sequence). The CDR3 spans 19 residues. V was cut by 4 bases and J by 6 bases, with 27 bases left in between. CDR3 nucleotides: TGTGCCAGTAGTACAGGAGTGGGAGGAGGGAGAAAGGCGGCCGGGGAGCTGTTTTTT. Its protein product is CASSTGVGGGRKAAGELFF.

The rearrangement uses TRBV7-2 and TRBJ2-7; D gene uncertain. In germline, CDR1 is SGHTA, CDR2 FQGNSA. The CDR3 sequence is 14 residues long. The V end was cut by 1 base, the J end by 2 bases, with 9 bases between. CDR3 loop: CASSLGSQPYEQYF. The CDR3 DNA follows: TGTGCCAGCAGCTTAGGAAGCCAACCCTACGAGCAGTACTTC.

V and J are TRBV9 and TRBJ2-1, with 13 bases aligning to TRBD2. CDR3 length: 15 amino acids. Looked up from germline, CDR1 is SGDLS and CDR2 is YYNGEE. V was clipped by 3 bases and J by 6 bases; unmatched bases: 3. The chain's CDR3 is CASSGGLAGANEQFF. The CDR3 bases are TGTGCCAGCAGCGGAGGACTAGCGGGAGCCAATGAGCAGTTCTTC.

V gene TRBV6-5 combines with J gene TRBJ2-2; tentatively, D is TRBD1 (5 bases). CDR3 length: 14 residues. The germline gives CDR1 MNHEY, CDR2 SVGAGI. Trimming took off 7 bases at V and 5 bases at J, with 14 bases between the two ends. The CDR3 sequence is CASKGDSSTGELFF. CDR3 nucleotides: TGTGCCAGCAAGGGTGACAGCTCTACCGGGGAGCTGTTTTTT.

The genes are TRBV18 and TRBJ2-5, with TRBD2 identical over 13 bases. The CDR3 spans 15 residues. Looked up from germline, CDR1 is KGHSH and CDR2 is LQKENI. V was clipped by 3 bases and J by 4 bases; unmatched bases: 2. CDR3 DNA: TGTGCCAGCTCACCGGGACTAGCGGGGAGAGAGACCCAGTACTTC. This encodes CASSPGLAGRETQYF.

This clone was seen a single time. The V call is TRBV27, the J call TRBJ2-7; 11 bases are a match to TRBD2. J gave up 7 bases and V 8 bases, and 10 bases lay outside the gene matches. The germline V gene has CDR1 MNHEY and CDR2 SMNVEV (reference sequence). The CDR3 spans 14 residues. The CDR3 spells CASGPLAGAGEQYF. The CDR3 coding sequence is TGTGCCAGCGGACCACTAGCGGGAGCAGGTGAGCAGTACTTC.

The chain couples TRBV30 to TRBJ1-2, with D perhaps TRBD1 (5 bases). The CDR3 extends over 15 amino acids. Germline loops: CDR1 GTSNPN, CDR2 SVGIG (reference sequence). The V end was cut by 3 bases, the J end by 0 bases, with 14 bases between. As DNA, the CDR3 is TGTGCCTGGAGCACCGGGACGGGAGCTAACTATGGCTACACCTTC. This translates into CAWSTGTGANYGYTF.

The V gene is TRBV2, the J gene TRBJ1-2; TRBD1 is a possible D gene (6 bases). Germline CDR1 reads SNHLY; CDR2 reads FYNNEI. Trimming shortened V by 2 bases and J by 0 bases, and 13 bases separated the two germline ends. The CDR3 sequence is 16 residues long. CDR3 residues: CASSEFLSGANYGYTF. The DNA of the CDR3 is TGTGCCAGCAGTGAATTTCTGTCAGGGGCTAACTATGGCTACACCTTC.

The CDR3 nucleotides read TGTGCCAGCAGTTACTCTTCTACAGGCGGAGGCTACACCTTC. The encoded protein is CASSYSSTGGGYTF. This chain links TRBV6-5 with TRBJ1-2; D is perhaps TRBD1 (5 bases). Germline V gene sequence: CDR1 MNHEY, CDR2 SVGAGI. CDR3 length: 14 residues. Trimming removed 0 bases at V and 8 bases at J, with 13 bases between.

The rearrangement uses TRBV25-1 and TRBJ1-1; D remains unclear. Germline loops: CDR1 MGHDK, CDR2 SYGVNS. Trimming took off 7 bases at V and 1 base at J, with 4 bases between the two ends. CDR3 length: 11 amino acids. CDR3 bases: TGTGCCAGCACAGAGAACACTGAAGCTTTCTTT. Protein sequence: CASTENTEAFF.

The rearrangement joins TRBV11-2 to TRBJ2-7; possibly TRBD2 for D (6 bases). V gave up 1 base and J gave up 0 bases, with 13 bases separating them. Germline assignment: CDR1 SGHAT and CDR2 FQNNGV. CDR3 size: 16 residues. The CDR3 nucleotides read TGTGCCAGCAGCTTAGGGTCCGGGGGTATCTCCTACGAGCAGTACTTC. The encoded protein is CASSLGSGGISYEQYF.

The gene calls are TRBV28 and TRBJ1-2; 12 bases are a match to TRBD1. CDR1 is MDHEN, CDR2 SYDVKM, per germline. The J segment lost 7 bases and the V segment lost 3 bases, leaving 6 bases of the junction unmatched. CDR3 length equals 15 residues. The CDR3 sequence: CASSFTGQGAGGYTF. CDR3 coding DNA: TGTGCCAGCAGTTTCACGGGACAGGGGGCGGGTGGCTACACCTTC.

J is TRBJ1-4 and V is TRBV5-1; TRBD1 matches at 8 bases. The CDR3 has 18 amino acids. Per germline, CDR1 SGHRS and CDR2 YFSETQ. The V gene end was trimmed by 0 bases and the J gene end by 8 bases; junction bases not matched to a gene: 15. CDR3 bases: TGCGCCAGCAGCTTGGGGTCTCTTGGCAGGGGGCAAAGAGAAAAACTGTTTTTT. Translated: CASSLGSLGRGQREKLFF.

The chain links TRBV2 to TRBJ1-2; 8 bases are a match to TRBD1. Germline CDR1 is SNHLY and CDR2 is FYNNEI. Trimming cost V 3 bases and J 4 bases; bases outside gene matches: 4. The CDR3 sequence is 14 residues long. The CDR3 spells CASSDPDRVYGYTF. The CDR3 DNA is TGTGCCAGCAGTGACCCGGACAGGGTCTATGGCTACACCTTC.

V is TRBV5-4 and J is TRBJ2-7, with 10 bases lining up with TRBD2. V trimming: 0 bases; J trimming: 5 bases; junction bases outside the gene matches: 5. This CDR3 has 15 residues. Germline V CDR1 and CDR2: SGHNT, YYREEE (reference sequence). The CDR3 sequence is CASSLGGLAMNEQYF. CDR3 in DNA: TGTGCCAGCAGCTTGGGGGGACTAGCGATGAACGAGCAGTACTTC.

The chain uses TRBV2 and TRBJ1-4; maybe TRBD1 (6 bases). Trimming removed 6 bases from V and 7 bases from J, with 15 bases in between. This CDR3 is built from 14 residues. The germline gives CDR1 SNHLY, CDR2 FYNNEI. CDR3 nucleotides: TGTGCCAGCAGGCCTACAGGGTTAGGTGAAAAACTGTTTTTT. Translated, it gives CASRPTGLGEKLFF.

The genes are TRBV5-1 and TRBJ1-1, with 8 bases identical to TRBD1. Per the germline V gene, CDR1 is SGHRS and CDR2 is YFSETQ. The CDR3 loop spans 15 amino acids. V lost 3 bases, J lost 5 bases, and 9 bases stayed unmatched. CDR3: CASSSDRELQTEAFF. The DNA for the CDR3 is TGCGCCAGCAGCTCGGACAGGGAATTACAGACTGAAGCTTTCTTT. The full variable domain, rest sourced from reference TRBV5-1 and TRBJ1-1, is KAGVTQTPRYLIKTRGQQVTLSCSPISGHRSVSWYQQTPGQGLQFLFEYFSETQRNKGNFPGRFSGRQFSNSRSEMNVSTLELGDSALYLCASSSDRELQTEAFFGQGTRLTVV.

This chain connects TRBV2 to TRBJ2-7, with 9 bases that match TRBD1. V gave up 4 bases and J gave up 4 bases; unmatched junction bases: 5. CDR3 length equals 14 residues. Germline assignment: CDR1 SNHLY and CDR2 FYNNEI. CDR3 nucleotide sequence: TGTGCCAGCAGTGTCGGACAGGGGTTGTACGAGCAGTACTTC. It yields the protein CASSVGQGLYEQYF.

The V and J genes are TRBV15 and TRBJ1-4, with 8 bases aligning to TRBD1. This CDR3 is built from 18 residues. Germline loops: CDR1 LNHNV, CDR2 YYDKDF (reference sequence). The junction had 14 bases not matched to a gene; V was cut back by 5 bases and J by 3 bases. DNA of the CDR3: TGTGCCACCAGCCCCCCGGACAGGGTGGTTGGCTCTAATGAAAAACTGTTTTTT. Encoded protein: CATSPPDRVVGSNEKLFF.

The chain combines TRBV19 with TRBJ1-2; 7 positions agree with TRBD1. J was trimmed by 2 bases and V by 5 bases; bases with no gene match: 11. Germline loops: CDR1 LNHDA, CDR2 SQIVND (reference sequence). The CDR3 runs to 16 residues. CDR3 in amino acids: CASSPLPGTVNYGYTF. CDR3 nucleotide sequence: TGTGCCAGTAGTCCCCTTCCAGGGACAGTAAACTATGGCTACACCTTC.

The chain's CDR3 is CASSPRGDPNEKLFF. Written as DNA, the CDR3 is TGTGCCAGCAGCCCTCGCGGGGATCCTAATGAAAAACTGTTTTTT. J is TRBJ1-4 and V is TRBV11-2; D unresolved. Trimming pared 5 bases from V and 3 bases from J, leaving 13 bases between. Looked up from germline, CDR1 is SGHAT and CDR2 is FQNNGV. The CDR3 runs to 15 residues.

This clone was seen only once. V usage is TRBV7-2 and J usage is TRBJ2-7, with 8 bases aligning to TRBD1. Trimming cost V 1 base and J 2 bases; bases outside gene matches: 13. Germline CDR1 and CDR2: SGHTA and FQGNSA. CDR3 length equals 18 residues. The CDR3 nucleotides read TGTGCCAGCAGCTTAGGGAGGATGGGGACAGGTCTCCCCTACGAGCAGTACTTC. Protein product: CASSLGRMGTGLPYEQYF.

This clone occurred once. V usage is TRBV5-1 and J usage is TRBJ2-1, with 11 bases fitting TRBD2. Germline CDR1 is SGHRS and CDR2 is YFSETQ. This CDR3 comprises 16 residues. The V segment lost 4 bases and the J segment 3 bases; nucleotides outside the gene matches: 6. The chain's CDR3 is CASSVGTSGVYNEQFF. CDR3 nucleotide sequence: TGCGCCAGCAGCGTTGGGACTAGCGGAGTCTACAATGAGCAGTTCTTC.

The chain employs TRBV19 and TRBJ1-2; no firm D call. This CDR3 is 12 amino acids long. The germline CDR1 and CDR2 sequences are LNHDA and SQIVND (reference sequence). Trimming pared 6 bases from V and 4 bases from J, leaving 9 bases between. CDR3 region: CASRAPGYGYTF. CDR3 bases: TGTGCCAGTAGAGCCCCCGGCTATGGCTACACCTTC. Together with reference TRBV19 and TRBJ1-2, the CDR3 gives the full variable domain: DGGITQSPKYLFRKEGQNVTLSCEQNLNHDAMYWYRQDPGQGLRLIYYSQIVNDFQKGDIAEGYSVSREKKESFPLTVTSAQKNPTAFYLCASRAPGYGYTFGSGTRLTVV.

This chain connects TRBV5-1 to TRBJ2-3; D is uncertain. With 6 bases removed from V and 0 bases from J, the gap between germline ends came to 11 bases. The CDR3 loop spans 14 amino acids. Germline CDR1 reads SGHRS; CDR2 reads YFSETQ. The CDR3 nucleotides read TGCGCCAGCAAGTTGACTGTCAGCACAGATACGCAGTATTTT. Residues: CASKLTVSTDTQYF.

V usage is TRBV14 and J usage is TRBJ2-1, with D possibly TRBD1 on 6 matching bases. The CDR3 extends over 16 amino acids. Deletions cut 1 base from V and 0 bases from J, with 10 bases between. The germline V gene encodes CDR1 SGHDN and CDR2 FVKESK. In DNA form, the CDR3 reads TGTGCCAGCAGCCAAGTCCAGGGGAGCTCCTACAATGAGCAGTTCTTC. It translates to CASSQVQGSSYNEQFF.

The chain joins TRBV27 to TRBJ2-3; 8 nucleotides match TRBD2. CDR1 and CDR2 from the germline V gene are MNHEY and SMNVEV (reference sequence). The CDR3 length is 17 residues. The J segment lost 2 bases and the V segment lost 6 bases, leaving 13 bases of the junction unmatched. The CDR3 region is CASSQGLVKGYTDTQYF. The CDR3 DNA is TGTGCCAGCAGCCAGGGACTAGTAAAAGGTTACACAGATACGCAGTATTTT.

V is TRBV20-1 and J is TRBJ1-2; tentative D call: TRBD1 (6 bases). Germline V CDR1 and CDR2: DFQATT, SNEGSKA (reference sequence). CDR3 length: 14 residues. The V and J ends lost 3 bases and 3 bases respectively, with 14 bases between them. DNA of the CDR3: TGCAGTGCTAGTATCGGGGAGGGGGACTATGGCTACACCTTC. Encoded protein: CSASIGEGDYGYTF.